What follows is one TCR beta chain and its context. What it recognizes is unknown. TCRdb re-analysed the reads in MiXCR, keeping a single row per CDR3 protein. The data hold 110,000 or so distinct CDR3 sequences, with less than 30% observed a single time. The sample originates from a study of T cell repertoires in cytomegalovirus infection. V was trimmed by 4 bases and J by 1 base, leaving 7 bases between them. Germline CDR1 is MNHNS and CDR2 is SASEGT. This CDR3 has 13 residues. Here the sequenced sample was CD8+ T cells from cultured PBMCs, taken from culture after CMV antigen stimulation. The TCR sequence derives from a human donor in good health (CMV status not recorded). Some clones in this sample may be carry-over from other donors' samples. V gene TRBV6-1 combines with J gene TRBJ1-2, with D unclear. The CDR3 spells CASSAQINYGYTF. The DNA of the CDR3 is TGTGCCAGCAGTGCTCAGATTAACTATGGCTACACCTTC.